The TCR beta chain under discussion was sequenced for a study of blood T cell repertoires in COVID-19. Across the study: Researchers got acute and convalescent COVID-19 samples from the United States, Italy and Spain. T cells, B-cell-depleted T cells, or PBMCs supplied cDNA or gDNA.

The CDR3 is made up of 14 amino acids. Germline V gene lookup returns CDR1 SGHNT and CDR2 YYREEE (reference sequence). With 2 bases removed from V and 4 bases from J, the gap between germline ends came to 13 bases. Methods used by the authors: The assay estimated nucleated cells by amplifying reference gene primers. Sequencing was performed with immunoSEQ multiplex PCR; in TCRdb, only in-frame clones are kept and a portion is missing. Clone size and the V and J calls come from that table; the DNA yielded D and trimming. The table lists some 110,000 clones, 70% to 85% of them singletons. The V and J genes are TRBV5-4 and TRBJ2-7; no clear D gene. The receptor was isolated from a woman over 75 with active or convalescent COVID-19. Sequencing was done on a sample of peripheral blood. CDR3 residues: CASSFVSTNYEQYF. The CDR3 nucleotides are TGTGCCAGCAGCTTTGTTTCGACAAATTACGAGCAGTACTTC.